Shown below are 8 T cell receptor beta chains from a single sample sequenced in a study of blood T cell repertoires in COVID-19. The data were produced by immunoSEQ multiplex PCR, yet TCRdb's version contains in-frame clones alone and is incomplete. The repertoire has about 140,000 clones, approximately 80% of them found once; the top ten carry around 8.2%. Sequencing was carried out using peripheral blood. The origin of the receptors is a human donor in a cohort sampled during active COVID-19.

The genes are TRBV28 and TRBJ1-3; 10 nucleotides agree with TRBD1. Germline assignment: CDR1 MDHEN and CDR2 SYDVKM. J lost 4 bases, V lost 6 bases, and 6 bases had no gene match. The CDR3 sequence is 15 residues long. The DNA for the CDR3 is TGTGCCAGCAGGACAGGGGGCTCTAGGGGAAACACCATATATTTT. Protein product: CASRTGGSRGNTIYF.

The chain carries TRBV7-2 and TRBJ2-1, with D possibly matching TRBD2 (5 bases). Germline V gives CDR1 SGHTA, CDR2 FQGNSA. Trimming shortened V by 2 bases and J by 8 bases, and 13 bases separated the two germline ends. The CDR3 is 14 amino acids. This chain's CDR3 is CASSLTRGGDEQFF. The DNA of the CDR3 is TGTGCCAGCAGCTTAACCCGAGGAGGCGATGAGCAGTTCTTC.

DNA for the CDR3: TGTGCCAGCAGCTTCGGACAGCCCTCCTACGAGCAGTACTTC. As protein: CASSFGQPSYEQYF. The V gene is TRBV7-9, the J gene TRBJ2-7, with D possibly matching TRBD1 (6 bases). Germline CDR1 SEHNR, CDR2 FQNEAQ (reference sequence). CDR3 size: 14 residues. Trimming took 3 bases from V and 0 from J, leaving 9 bases between them.

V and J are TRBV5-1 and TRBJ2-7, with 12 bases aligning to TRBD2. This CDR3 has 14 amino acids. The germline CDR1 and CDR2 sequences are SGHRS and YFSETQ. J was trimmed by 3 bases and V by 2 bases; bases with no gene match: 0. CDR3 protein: CASSLLAGGYEQYF. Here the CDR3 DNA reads TGCGCCAGCAGCTTACTAGCGGGGGGCTACGAGCAGTACTTC.

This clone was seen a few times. The CDR3 DNA reads TGCGCCAGCAGCTCTCACGGGATTTCCTACGAGCAGTACTTC. Its translation is CASSSHGISYEQYF. This sequence joins TRBV5-1 and TRBJ2-7; D may be TRBD2 (5 bases). The CDR3 is 14 amino acids. The germline CDR1 and CDR2 sequences are SGHRS and YFSETQ. V was cut by 3 bases and J by 1 base, with 11 bases left in between.

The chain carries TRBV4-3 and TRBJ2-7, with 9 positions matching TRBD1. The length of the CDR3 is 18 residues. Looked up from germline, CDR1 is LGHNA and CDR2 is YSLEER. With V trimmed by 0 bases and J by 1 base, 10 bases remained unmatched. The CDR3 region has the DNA TGCGCCAGCAGCCAAGATACGGCCCGGGACAGGGAGTCCTACGAGCAGTACTTC. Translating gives CASSQDTARDRESYEQYF.

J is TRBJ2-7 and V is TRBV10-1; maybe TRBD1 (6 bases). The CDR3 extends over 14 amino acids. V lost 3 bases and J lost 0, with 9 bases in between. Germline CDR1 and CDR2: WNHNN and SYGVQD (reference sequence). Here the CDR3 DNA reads TGCGCCAGCAGTGACAGGACAGACTCCTACGAGCAGTACTTC. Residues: CASSDRTDSYEQYF.

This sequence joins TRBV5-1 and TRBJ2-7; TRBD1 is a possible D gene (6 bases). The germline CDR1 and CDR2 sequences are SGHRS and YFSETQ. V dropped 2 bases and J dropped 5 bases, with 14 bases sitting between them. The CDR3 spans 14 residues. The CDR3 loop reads CASSFSGGFDEQYF. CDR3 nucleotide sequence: TGCGCCAGCAGCTTCTCTGGGGGCTTCGACGAGCAGTACTTC.